This T cell receptor (beta chain) was identified during a study of T cell responses to AZD1222 COVID-19 vaccine. Overall study context: Pooled in the analysis were second doses at about 4 or about 12 weeks. Study results and caveats: The span of vaccine-associated CD4 TCRs extended across spike, with dominance at 160-218 and 743-854. Spike-specific TCR breadth and depth rose after two AZD1222 doses. White British people made up most donors, females outnumbered males, and clonal diversity was possibly underestimated.

Here immunoSEQ multiplex PCR was the method, and the copy in TCRdb shows in-frame clones only, minus some. Found here are roughly 150,000 clones, roughly 88% of them singletons; the top ten hold nearly 3.5%. On this clone: Its specificity is not known.

The sample consisted of peripheral blood, taken on day 0 of AZD1222 vaccination. The receptor was derived from an adult in good health.

The CDR3 spells CASSANGRTDTQYF. DNA of the CDR3: TGTGCCAGCAGCGCTAATGGCCGGACAGATACGCAGTATTTT. The chain links TRBV7-3 to TRBJ2-3; D is unclear. V was shortened by 5 bases and J by 3 bases, with 12 bases between the two germline ends. The CDR3 has 14 residues. Germline V gives CDR1 SGHTA, CDR2 FQGTGA.